This TCR beta chain was recovered during a study of technical replicates of blood from a handful of donors. The CDR3 runs to 12 residues. Germline V lookup: CDR1 MDHEN, CDR2 SYDVKM. Trimming shortened V by 2 bases and J by 6 bases, and 5 bases separated the two germline ends. TCRdb's copy holds only in-frame clones and misses some; the assay was immunoSEQ multiplex PCR. The repertoire holds 65,000 to 95,000 clones, with roughly 98% as singletons. This clone was counted once. This chain connects TRBV28 to TRBJ2-1; the D is unclear. Sequenced: T cells isolated from PBMCs. The sequence derives from a human donor in good health. CDR3 residues: CASSLTFNEQFF. The DNA for the CDR3 is TGTGCCAGCAGTTTAACTTTCAATGAGCAGTTCTTC.